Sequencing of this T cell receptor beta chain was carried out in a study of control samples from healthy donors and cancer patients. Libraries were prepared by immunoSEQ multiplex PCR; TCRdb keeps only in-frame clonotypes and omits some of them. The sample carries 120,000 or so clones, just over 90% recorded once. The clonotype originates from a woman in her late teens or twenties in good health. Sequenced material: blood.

The CDR3, as DNA: TGTGCCAGCAGTTCTCCCCGGGGGGGCACAGATACGCAGTATTTT. The encoded protein is CASSSPRGGTDTQYF. The rearrangement links TRBV28 to TRBJ2-3; 7 nucleotides align to TRBD2. CDR1 is MDHEN and CDR2 is SYDVKM in the germline V gene. The CDR3 runs to 15 residues. V trimming: 4 bases; J trimming: 1 base; junction bases outside the gene matches: 5.